What follows is one TCR beta chain and its context. Authors' methods: For nucleated cells, counts were estimated from reference gene primer amplification. Method: immunoSEQ multiplex PCR; TCRdb's copy keeps in-frame clones and lacks some. The V and J calls and clone size are taken from that table; D and trimming were inferred from the DNA. The data contain approximately 290,000 clones, about four fifths of them singletons. The data derive from a study of blood T cell repertoires in COVID-19. Study in general: The United States, Italy and Spain were the sources of the acute and convalescent COVID-19 samples. From T cells, B-cell-depleted T cells, or PBMCs came the material, which was cDNA or gDNA.

The CDR3 is 16 residues long. V was pared by 4 bases and J by 0 bases, with 16 bases between. CDR1 and CDR2 from the germline V gene are SGDLS and YYNGEE. Sequencing used peripheral blood. This chain connects TRBV9 to TRBJ1-1; D is unresolved. The sequence derives from a person between 65 and 79 years old with COVID-19, enrolled during active disease. In nucleotides, the CDR3 is TGTGCCAGCAGCCCCCTTTCGGAGATCATGAACACTGAAGCTTTCTTT. This sequence encodes CASSPLSEIMNTEAFF.